Below, 22 T cell receptor beta chains from the same sample are listed, as sequenced in a study of lymphopenia after photon versus proton radiotherapy (dated by TCRdb to between 2018 and 2020). Libraries were constructed by the immunoSEQ multiplex PCR assay. The immuneACCESS repertoire file appears here via TCRdb, limited to in-frame rearrangements. These files lack a portion of the clones; in checked studies, under half of the deficit traces to unresolved V genes, and the cause of the others is not known. For this sample there are about 4,500 clones; 60% to 70% appear just once. The ten largest clones add up to roughly 50% of the sample. The sample here was peripheral blood, taken from a patient treated with proton-based radiotherapy. The receptors come from a man older than 75 with esophageal cancer.

The chain joins TRBV9 to TRBJ1-5, with a tentative D call TRBD1 (5 bases). Trimming took 1 base from V and 5 from J, leaving 13 bases between them. The CDR3 length is 15 residues. The germline CDR1 and CDR2 sequences are SGDLS and YYNGEE. Written as DNA, the CDR3 is TGTGCCAGCAGCGTATGCCCAATAGGGGATCAGCCCCAGCATTTT. The encoded protein is CASSVCPIGDQPQHF.

The table lists this clone with a few counts. The chain employs TRBV11-3 and TRBJ1-2, with D unclear. With 0 bases removed from V and 3 bases from J, the gap between germline ends came to 8 bases. The germline V gene has CDR1 SGHNT and CDR2 YENEEA. This CDR3 has 14 residues. CDR3 in DNA: TGTGCCAGCAGCTTAGAAGCTGGGGACTATGGCTACACCTTC. Translated, it gives CASSLEAGDYGYTF.

This chain uses TRBV5-4 with TRBJ1-4; D is possibly TRBD1 (6 bases). The length of the CDR3 is 15 residues. Trimming took 1 base from V and 5 from J, leaving 12 bases between them. Germline V gene lookup returns CDR1 SGHNT and CDR2 YYREEE (reference sequence). CDR3 nucleotide sequence: TGTGCCAGCAGCTTGAACAGGGCCGTAAATGAAAAACTGTTTTTT. Protein sequence: CASSLNRAVNEKLFF.

This chain links TRBV19 with TRBJ2-1; D perhaps matches TRBD2 (7 bases). This CDR3 spans 16 amino acids. Germline V CDR1 and CDR2: LNHDA, SQIVND (reference sequence). Deletions cut 2 bases from V and 0 bases from J, with 11 bases between. DNA of the CDR3: TGTGCCAGTAGTATAAGAGGGGGGGCCTCCTACAATGAGCAGTTCTTC. Residues: CASSIRGGASYNEQFF.

J is TRBJ2-1 and V is TRBV11-3; 8 bases line up with TRBD1. The CDR3 runs 16 residues. Looked up from germline, CDR1 is SGHNT and CDR2 is YENEEA. With V trimmed by 5 bases and J by 6 bases, 12 bases remained unmatched. CDR3 sequence (DNA): TGTGCCAGCAGCCCCCCGAACAGGGGGAATATCAATGAGCAGTTCTTC. Protein sequence: CASSPPNRGNINEQFF.

This chain links TRBV5-1 with TRBJ2-7, with D hard to call. This CDR3 region has 14 residues. Germline-derived CDR1 and CDR2 are SGHRS and YFSETQ. V was trimmed by 2 bases and J by 1 base, leaving 10 bases between them. Written as DNA, the CDR3 is TGCGCCAGCAGCTTACTGGACGAATCCTACGAGCAGTACTTC. This translates into CASSLLDESYEQYF. Using reference TRBV5-1 and TRBJ2-7 for the parts outside the CDR3, the full variable domain is KAGVTQTPRYLIKTRGQQVTLSCSPISGHRSVSWYQQTPGQGLQFLFEYFSETQRNKGNFPGRFSGRQFSNSRSEMNVSTLELGDSALYLCASSLLDESYEQYFGPGTRLTVT.

The rearrangement links TRBV29-1 to TRBJ1-2; 8 bases are shared with TRBD1. CDR3 length: 13 residues. Germline-derived CDR1 and CDR2 are SQVTM and ANQGSEA. J lost 5 bases, V lost 6 bases, and 8 bases had no gene match. CDR3 bases: TGCAGCGTGAACCGGGACAGGAATTATGGCTACACCTTC. Encoded protein: CSVNRDRNYGYTF.

In its sample, this clone was seen once. The rearrangement joins TRBV10-3 to TRBJ1-5, with D possibly being TRBD1 (6 bases). The CDR3 consists of 14 residues. CDR1 is ENHRY and CDR2 is SYGVKD in the germline V gene. Trimming pared 6 bases from V and 5 bases from J, leaving 14 bases between. This chain's CDR3 is CAIRGGGADQPQHF. CDR3 sequence (DNA): TGTGCCATCAGAGGTGGGGGCGCGGATCAGCCCCAGCATTTT.

The genes are TRBV7-9 and TRBJ2-1; TRBD1 agrees at 8 bases. This CDR3 has 15 residues. Trimming took 7 bases from V and 9 from J; bases not matched to a gene: 14. Germline CDR1 SEHNR, CDR2 FQNEAQ (reference sequence). In DNA, the CDR3 is TGTGCCAGCAAAGTGGGCAGGGGGCTATTCACTGAGCAGTTCTTC. This codes for CASKVGRGLFTEQFF.

The chain couples TRBV27 to TRBJ1-2; perhaps TRBD1 as D (5 bases). Looked up from germline, CDR1 is MNHEY and CDR2 is SMNVEV (reference sequence). Between the trimmed V and J ends, which lost 6 bases and 7 bases, there was a span of 15 bases. CDR3 length: 13 amino acids. The CDR3 region has the DNA TGTGCCAGCAGCTGGGGGGTCACGGCTGGCTACACCTTC. The encoded protein is CASSWGVTAGYTF.

CDR3 sequence: CASSLLGQGSASGANVLTF. Here the CDR3 DNA reads TGTGCCAGCAGCTTACTCGGGCAGGGTTCGGCTTCTGGGGCCAACGTCCTGACTTTC. The J gene is TRBJ2-6, the V gene TRBV7-3; a possible D gene is TRBD1 (5 bases). V gave up 2 bases and J gave up 1 base, with 18 bases separating them. The germline V gene has CDR1 SGHTA and CDR2 FQGTGA. The CDR3 runs to 19 residues.

The V and J genes are TRBV5-4 and TRBJ2-6; no reliable D call. V lost 5 bases and J lost 0, with 9 bases in between. Germline V gene lookup returns CDR1 SGHNT and CDR2 YYREEE (reference sequence). This CDR3 region has 15 residues. CDR3 sequence (DNA): TGTGCCAGCAGATACACAAGCTCTGGGGCCAACGTCCTGACTTTC. Protein product: CASRYTSSGANVLTF.

This chain joins TRBV29-1 and TRBJ1-2; possibly TRBD1 for D (6 bases). Germline-derived CDR1 and CDR2 are SQVTM and ANQGSEA. Trimming left V 0 bases short and J 6 bases short, with 14 bases between. This CDR3 region has 14 residues. The CDR3 DNA sequence: TGCAGCGTTGAAGACAGGGGCAAAGCGAATGGCTACACCTTC. It translates to CSVEDRGKANGYTF.

J is TRBJ2-7 and V is TRBV10-1; 14 bases agree with TRBD2. The germline gives CDR1 WNHNN, CDR2 SYGVQD (reference sequence). The CDR3 is made up of 15 amino acids. With V trimmed by 0 bases and J by 6 bases, 1 base remained unmatched. CDR3 sequence: CASSESTSGRGEQYF. CDR3 DNA: TGCGCCAGCAGTGAGTCGACTAGCGGGAGGGGCGAGCAGTACTTC.

V is TRBV15 and J is TRBJ1-2; TRBD1 matches at 11 bases. Germline V gives CDR1 LNHNV, CDR2 YYDKDF (reference sequence). This CDR3 is 16 amino acids long. With V trimmed by 0 bases and J by 7 bases, 7 bases remained unmatched. The chain's CDR3 is CATSRDRGDRGTGYTF. The CDR3 DNA is TGTGCCACCAGCAGAGATCGTGGGGACAGGGGGACTGGCTACACCTTC.

The rearrangement links TRBV6-4 to TRBJ2-3; TRBD2 matches 10 bases. This CDR3 comprises 15 residues. Germline-derived CDR1 and CDR2 are MRHNA and SNTAGT. Trimming took 6 bases from V and 5 from J; bases not matched to a gene: 8. CDR3 DNA sequence: TGTGCCAGCAGCCCCGGGACTAGCGAGGTAGATACGCAGTATTTT. As protein: CASSPGTSEVDTQYF.

This clone has just a few counts. This chain links TRBV10-1 with TRBJ1-5; D is possibly TRBD1 (5 bases). Trimming removed 2 bases at V and 7 bases at J, with 12 bases between. Per the germline V gene, CDR1 is WNHNN and CDR2 is SYGVQD (reference sequence). The CDR3 extends over 14 amino acids. This CDR3 reads CASSEAGVRQPQHF. The CDR3 region has the DNA TGCGCCAGCAGTGAGGCGGGGGTCCGGCAGCCCCAGCATTTT.

This chain connects TRBV30 to TRBJ2-6; the D is unclear. CDR1 GTSNPN and CDR2 SVGIG come from the germline V gene (reference sequence). CDR3 size: 13 residues. Trimming took 3 bases from V and 2 from J, leaving 5 bases between them. CDR3 sequence reads: CAWSITGANVLTF. As DNA, the CDR3 is TGTGCCTGGAGCATTACTGGGGCCAACGTCCTGACTTTC.

The chain couples TRBV11-3 to TRBJ2-1; either TRBD1 or TRBD2 may fit D (6 bases each). CDR3 length equals 13 residues. Germline-derived CDR1 and CDR2 are SGHNT and YENEEA. The V gene lost 4 bases and the J gene lost 5 bases, with 9 bases spanning the gap. CDR3 coding DNA: TGTGCCAGCAGCTCCCGGGGGCACAATGAGCAGTTCTTC. It translates to CASSSRGHNEQFF.

The chain carries TRBV5-5 and TRBJ2-3, with D possibly matching TRBD1 (6 bases). This CDR3 has 15 residues. The V and J ends lost 4 bases and 0 bases respectively, with 12 bases between them. Per the germline V gene, CDR1 is SGHKS and CDR2 is YYEKEE (reference sequence). Here the CDR3 reads CASSIQGPSTDTQYF. The CDR3 DNA follows: TGTGCCAGCAGCATACAGGGTCCTAGCACAGATACGCAGTATTTT.

This chain joins TRBV6-5 and TRBJ2-5; the match to TRBD2 covers 10 bases. V gave up 3 bases and J gave up 7 bases; unmatched junction bases: 5. Germline loops: CDR1 MNHEY, CDR2 SVGAGI. The CDR3 is 14 residues long. CDR3 nucleotide sequence: TGTGCCAGCAGTTATGTTGAGCGGGGGGGGACCCAGTACTTC. It is translated as CASSYVERGGTQYF.

The J gene is TRBJ1-2, the V gene TRBV6-7, with D possibly TRBD1 on 5 matching bases. TRBV6-7 is treated as an ORF (open reading frame) with a function not yet certain. Trimming removed 6 bases at V and 2 bases at J, with 13 bases between. CDR3 length: 14 amino acids. The chain's CDR3 is CASRTAGGNYGYTF. The CDR3 DNA sequence: TGTGCCAGCAGGACCGCGGGGGGGAACTATGGCTACACCTTC.